These 9 T cell receptor beta chains originate from one sample sequenced in a study of T cells in Graves' hyperthyroidism and ophthalmopathy. Amplified regions were TCR beta CDR3 sequences from RNA transcripts. HTBI primers drove first-round RT-PCR of the TCR CDR3. MiXCR, run by TCRdb on the multiplex PCR reads, gives a single entry per CDR3 protein. The sample holds 500,000 to 800,000 distinct CDR3 sequences; 45% are singletons and the top ten take roughly 7.2%. Sample: peripheral blood or thyroid tissue (not recorded which). These receptors were collected from an adult man with Graves' disease, either hyperthyroidism or ophthalmopathy (not recorded which).

This clonotype was observed at least ten times. This chain connects TRBV25-1 to TRBJ1-6, with 8 bases that match TRBD1. This CDR3 has 16 residues. With 3 bases clipped from V and 5 bases from J, the junction kept 6 bases outside the gene matches. Germline V gives CDR1 MGHDK, CDR2 SYGVNS. The CDR3 loop is CASSDARQGNNSPLHF. CDR3 bases: TGTGCCAGCAGTGACGCCCGACAGGGGAATAATTCACCCCTCCACTTT.

The chain uses TRBV29-1 and TRBJ1-1; D gene unclear. The V end was cut by 3 bases, the J end by 2 bases, with 13 bases between. The germline gives CDR1 SQVTM, CDR2 ANQGSEA. The CDR3 runs 14 residues. The CDR3 spells CSVDDRTVNTEAFF. The CDR3 DNA reads as TGCAGCGTTGATGATAGGACGGTAAACACTGAAGCTTTCTTT.

The table lists this clonotype with many counts. The chain combines TRBV29-1 with TRBJ2-7; TRBD1 is a possible D gene (6 bases). CDR1 is SQVTM and CDR2 is ANQGSEA in the germline V gene. This CDR3 spans 14 amino acids. Trimming shortened V by 3 bases and J by 2 bases, and 14 bases separated the two germline ends. The CDR3 nucleotides are TGCAGCGTTGAGACCGGGACAAATCCCTACGAGCAGTACTTC. The encoded protein is CSVETGTNPYEQYF.

This clonotype was seen more than once but under ten times. Mismatch with germline at one junction end may stem from a read error. CDR3 coding DNA: TGTGCCAGCAGTGAGCGAACAGGGGGAGATAATTCACCCCTCCACTTT. This sequence encodes CASSERTGGDNSPLHF. The chain carries TRBV10-3 and TRBJ1-6, with TRBD1 matching 8 bases. The CDR3 runs 16 residues. The germline gives CDR1 ENHRY, CDR2 SYGVKD.

Only a few counts were recorded for this clonotype. This rearrangement joins TRBV9 to TRBJ2-7; possibly TRBD1 for D (6 bases). Germline V lookup: CDR1 SGDLS, CDR2 YYNGEE. The CDR3 length is 16 residues. The ends were cut back, 3 bases at V and 0 bases at J, with 16 bases in the middle. For the CDR3, the DNA is TGTGCCAGCAGCGCACTGGGGACATCGAACTCCTACGAGCAGTACTTC. Amino acid sequence: CASSALGTSNSYEQYF.

The rearrangement uses TRBV10-2 and TRBJ1-6; 9 bases align to TRBD1. With 7 bases clipped from V and 9 bases from J, the junction kept 4 bases outside the gene matches. The CDR3 has 13 residues. The germline V gene has CDR1 WSHSY and CDR2 SAAADI. The CDR3, as DNA: TGCGCCAGCACGGGACAGGGAGGTTCACCCCTCCACTTT. Its translation: CASTGQGGSPLHF.

This clonotype was seen repeatedly, ten times or more. The J gene is TRBJ2-5, the V gene TRBV19; 8 bases align to TRBD1. Trimming cost V 4 bases and J 5 bases; bases outside gene matches: 3. There are 13 residues in the CDR3. CDR1 and CDR2 from the germline V gene are LNHDA and SQIVND (reference sequence). The CDR3 here is CASSRTGQETQYF. CDR3 sequence (DNA): TGTGCCAGTAGTAGGACAGGGCAGGAGACCCAGTACTTC.

The chain uses TRBV15 and TRBJ1-2; 9 positions agree with TRBD1. The CDR3 has 13 residues. Germline loops: CDR1 LNHNV, CDR2 YYDKDF (reference sequence). With V trimmed by 4 bases and J by 8 bases, 5 bases remained unmatched. The CDR3: CATSTGTGRGYTF. CDR3 DNA sequence: TGTGCCACCAGCACCGGGACAGGGAGAGGCTACACCTTC.

The gene calls are TRBV12-3 or TRBV12-4 and TRBJ2-7; no clear D. CDR3 length equals 15 residues. Trimming shortened V by 7 bases and J by 3 bases, and 19 bases separated the two germline ends. Here the CDR3 DNA reads TGTGCCAGCACCCCGGGCCCTGACCCCCTCTACGAGCAGTACTTC. Its translation is CASTPGPDPLYEQYF.